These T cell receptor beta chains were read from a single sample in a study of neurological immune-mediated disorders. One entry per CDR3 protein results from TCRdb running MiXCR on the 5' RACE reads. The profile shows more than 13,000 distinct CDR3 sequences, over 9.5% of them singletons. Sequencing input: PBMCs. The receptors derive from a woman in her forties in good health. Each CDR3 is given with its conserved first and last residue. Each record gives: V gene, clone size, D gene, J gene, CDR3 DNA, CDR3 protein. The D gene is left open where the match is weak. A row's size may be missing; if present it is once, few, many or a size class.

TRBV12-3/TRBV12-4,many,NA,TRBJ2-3,TGTGCCAGCAGTTTAGTAAGCACAGATACGCAGTATTTT,CASSLVSTDTQYF
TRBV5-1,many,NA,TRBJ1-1,TGCGCCAGCAGCTTGCGGACGCCGCACACTGAAGCTTTCTTT,CASSLRTPHTEAFF
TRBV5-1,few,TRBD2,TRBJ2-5,TGCGCCAGCAGCACCGGACTAGGCCGGGAGACCCAGTACTTC,CASSTGLGRETQYF
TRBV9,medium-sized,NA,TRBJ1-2,TGTGCCAGCAGCGTATGGTCAGGTGATGGCTACACCTTC,CASSVWSGDGYTF
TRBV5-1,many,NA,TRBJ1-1,TGCGCCAGCAGCTTGGACGTCCGAGGCACTGAAGCTTTCTTT,CASSLDVRGTEAFF
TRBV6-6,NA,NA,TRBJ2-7,TGTGCCAGCAGTCCCGCGGGTCCCCTCTACGAGCAGTACTTC,CASSPAGPLYEQYF
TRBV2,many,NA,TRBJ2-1,TGTGCCAGCGGTAGCGGACCTTCCCATTACAATGAGCAGTTCTTC,CASGSGPSHYNEQFF
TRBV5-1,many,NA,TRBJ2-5,TGCGCCAGCAGCTCCGGCCCAAAAGAGACCCAGTACTTC,CASSSGPKETQYF
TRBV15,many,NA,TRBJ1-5,TGTGCCACCAGCGGTATGGAGAATCAGCCCCAGCATTTT,CATSGMENQPQHF
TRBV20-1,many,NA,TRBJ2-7,TGCAGTGCTCCTCCCGAGGGATCCTACGAGCAGTACTTC,CSAPPEGSYEQYF
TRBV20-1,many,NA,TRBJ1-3,TGCAGTGCTCAACTCGGGTCTGGAAACACCATATATTTT,CSAQLGSGNTIYF
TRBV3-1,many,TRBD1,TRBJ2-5,TGTGCCAGCTTCGGACAGGACGAGACCCAGTACTTC,CASFGQDETQYF
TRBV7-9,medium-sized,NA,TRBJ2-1,TGTGCCAGCATCCAGCGGTATGAGCAGTTCTTC,CASIQRYEQFF
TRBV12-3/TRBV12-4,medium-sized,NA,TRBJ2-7,TGTGCCAGCAGTGATACCGACGAGCAGTACTTC,CASSDTDEQYF
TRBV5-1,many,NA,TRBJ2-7,TGCGCCAGCAGCTTGGGTCGGGACAACTCCTACGAGCAGTACTTC,CASSLGRDNSYEQYF
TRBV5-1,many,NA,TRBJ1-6,TGCGCCAGCCGGAACAGGGCGGATAATTCACCCCTCCACTTT,CASRNRADNSPLHF
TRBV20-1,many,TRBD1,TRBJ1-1,TGCAGTGCTCCGCGGGACAGGGGGCTGAGGGGCCAGAACACTGAAGCTTTCTTT,CSAPRDRGLRGQNTEAFF
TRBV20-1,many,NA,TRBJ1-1,TGCAGTGCTACCGAGGGGGGCACTGAAGCTTTCTTT,CSATEGGTEAFF
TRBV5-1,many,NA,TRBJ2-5,TGCGCCAGCAGCTTGGCCGTGGACAGCCAAGAGACCCAGTACTTC,CASSLAVDSQETQYF
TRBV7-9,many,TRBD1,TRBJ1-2,TGTGCCAGCAGCCGTTCGTCAGGGGGGCTCTATGGCTACACCTTC,CASSRSSGGLYGYTF
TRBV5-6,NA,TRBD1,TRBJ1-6,TGTGCCAGCAGCTTACGGACAGGGGGCTCCTATAATTCACCCCTCCACTTT,CASSLRTGGSYNSPLHF
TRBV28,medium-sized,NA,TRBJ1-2,TGTGCCAGCAGTTTATGGTCGGCGGGAAACTATGGCTACACCTTC,CASSLWSAGNYGYTF
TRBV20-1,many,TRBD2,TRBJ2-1,TGCAGTGCTAGGACCCTCGTAGGCCGGGGACTAGCGGGAGGGGGGCAGTTCTTC,CSARTLVGRGLAGGGQFF
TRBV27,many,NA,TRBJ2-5,TGTGCCAGCAGTTTTAGGGCCTGGGAGACCCAGTACTTC,CASSFRAWETQYF
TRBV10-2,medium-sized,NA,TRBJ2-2,TGCGCCAGCAGTGATTCAGGCCTGGGGGCCGGGGAGCTGTTTTTT,CASSDSGLGAGELFF
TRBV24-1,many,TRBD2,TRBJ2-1,TGTGCCACCAGTGACAACCGTGGACTAGCGGGAGCGTCCTACAATGAGCAGTTCTTC,CATSDNRGLAGASYNEQFF
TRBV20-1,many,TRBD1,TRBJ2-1,TGCAGTGCTAGCCCCAGGGGGCTCCGCAATGAGCAGTTCTTC,CSASPRGLRNEQFF
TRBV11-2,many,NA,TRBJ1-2,TGTGCCAGCAGCTTAAGCGGAAGGAGCTATGGCTACACCTTC,CASSLSGRSYGYTF
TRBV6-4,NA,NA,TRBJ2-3,TGCTCCAGCAGTGACCGGGGAAGCACAGATACGCAGTATTTT,CSSSDRGSTDTQYF
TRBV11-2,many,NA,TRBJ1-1,TGTGCCAGCAGCTCACCTCTGAACACTGAAGCTTTCTTT,CASSSPLNTEAFF
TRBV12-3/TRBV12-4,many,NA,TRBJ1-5,TGTGCCAGCAGCTTGGGAGGAACCCCCCAGCATTTT,CASSLGGTPQHF
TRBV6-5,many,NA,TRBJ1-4,TGTGCCAGCAGTTGGAATAGGGATGACGAAAAACTGTTTTTT,CASSWNRDDEKLFF
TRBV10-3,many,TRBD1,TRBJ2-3,TGTGCCATCAGTGTCGGGACAGGGGCCAGCGGGAGTACAGATACGCAGTATTTT,CAISVGTGASGSTDTQYF
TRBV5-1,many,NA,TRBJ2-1,TGCGCCAGCAGCTTTAGCAGTCCCTACAATGAGCAGTTCTTC,CASSFSSPYNEQFF
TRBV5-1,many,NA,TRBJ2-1,TGCGCCAGCAGCTTGGTCGAGTACAATGAGCAGTTCTTC,CASSLVEYNEQFF
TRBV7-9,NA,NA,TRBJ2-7,TGTGCCATCAGCCGCGGGACAGCGTACGAGCAGTACTTC,CAISRGTAYEQYF
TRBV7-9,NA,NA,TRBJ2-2,TGTGCCAGCAGCTTGCCCGCTAGCGTGCCAAACACCGGGGAGCTGTTTTTT,CASSLPASVPNTGELFF
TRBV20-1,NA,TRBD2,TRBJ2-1,TGCAGTGCTAGGTCTAGCGGGGGTTATGAGCAGTTCTTC,CSARSSGGYEQFF
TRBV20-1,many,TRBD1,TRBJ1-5,TGCAGTGCGTCCGGGACAGGGGGCACGGATCAGCCCCAGCATTTT,CSASGTGGTDQPQHF
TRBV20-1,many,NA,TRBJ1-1,TGCAGTGCTAGAGGGGGTACCCCGGGTGGATATGTAGGCACTGAAGCTTTCTTT,CSARGGTPGGYVGTEAFF
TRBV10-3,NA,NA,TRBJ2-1,TGTGCCATCATAGGGGGGCTTTACAATGAGCAGTTCTTC,CAIIGGLYNEQFF
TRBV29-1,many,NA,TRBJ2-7,TGCAGCGTTGAAAGGGCGGGGACAAATACCTACGAGCAGTACTTC,CSVERAGTNTYEQYF
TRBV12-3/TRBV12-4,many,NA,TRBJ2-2,TGTGCCAGCAGTTACAGGCAGACCGGGGAGCTGTTTTTT,CASSYRQTGELFF
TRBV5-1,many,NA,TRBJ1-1,TGCGCCAGCAGTTTACAGGGAGACACTGAAGCTTTCTTT,CASSLQGDTEAFF
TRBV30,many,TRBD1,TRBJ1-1,TGTGCCTGGGGACAGGATAACACTGAAGCTTTCTTT,CAWGQDNTEAFF
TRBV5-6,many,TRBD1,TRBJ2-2,TGTGCCAGCAGCCGGACAGGGATGGACACCGGGGAGCTGTTTTTT,CASSRTGMDTGELFF
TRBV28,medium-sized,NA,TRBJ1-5,TGTGCCAGCAGTGAATTTGGGCCAGGCGATCAGCCCCAGCATTTT,CASSEFGPGDQPQHF
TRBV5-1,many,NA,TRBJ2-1,TGCGCCAGCAGCCCCGCTGAGGATCTTATTACCGATGAGCAGTTCTTC,CASSPAEDLITDEQFF
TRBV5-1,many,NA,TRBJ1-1,TGCGCCAGCAGCCAGAACACTGAAGCTTTCTTT,CASSQNTEAFF
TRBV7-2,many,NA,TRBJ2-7,TGTGCCAGCAGCTACCGAGAGGGTGGGGCCTACGAGCAGTACTTC,CASSYREGGAYEQYF
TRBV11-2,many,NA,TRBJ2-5,TGTGCCAGCAGCTTCTCAGGGCAAGAGACCCAGTACTTC,CASSFSGQETQYF